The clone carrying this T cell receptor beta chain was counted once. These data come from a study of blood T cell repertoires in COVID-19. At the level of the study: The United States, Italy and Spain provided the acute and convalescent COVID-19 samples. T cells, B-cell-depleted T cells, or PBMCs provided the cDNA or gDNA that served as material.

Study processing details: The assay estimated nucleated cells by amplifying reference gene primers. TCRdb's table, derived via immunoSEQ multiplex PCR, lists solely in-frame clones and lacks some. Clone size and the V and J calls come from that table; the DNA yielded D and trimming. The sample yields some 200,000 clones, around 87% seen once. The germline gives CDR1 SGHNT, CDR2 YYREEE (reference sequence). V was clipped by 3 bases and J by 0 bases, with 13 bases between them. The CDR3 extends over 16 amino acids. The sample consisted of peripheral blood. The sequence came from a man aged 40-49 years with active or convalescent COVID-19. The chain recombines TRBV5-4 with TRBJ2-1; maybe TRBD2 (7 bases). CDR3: CASSSEGGSSYNEQFF. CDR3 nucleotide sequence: TGTGCCAGCAGCTCGGAGGGGGGGAGCTCCTACAATGAGCAGTTCTTC.